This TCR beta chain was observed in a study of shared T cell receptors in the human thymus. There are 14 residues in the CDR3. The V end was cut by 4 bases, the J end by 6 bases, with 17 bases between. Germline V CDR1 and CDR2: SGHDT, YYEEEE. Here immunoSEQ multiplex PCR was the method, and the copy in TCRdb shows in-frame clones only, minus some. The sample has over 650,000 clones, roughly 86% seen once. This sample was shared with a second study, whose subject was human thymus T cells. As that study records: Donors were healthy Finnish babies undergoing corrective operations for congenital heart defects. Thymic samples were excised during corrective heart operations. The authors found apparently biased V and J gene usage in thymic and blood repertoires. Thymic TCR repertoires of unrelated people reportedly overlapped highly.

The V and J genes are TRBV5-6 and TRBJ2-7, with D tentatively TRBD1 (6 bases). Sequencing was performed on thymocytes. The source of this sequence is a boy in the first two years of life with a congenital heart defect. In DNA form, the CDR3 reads TGTGCCAGCAGCCTGTTTACAGGGTCCCCCGAGCAGTACTTC. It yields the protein CASSLFTGSPEQYF. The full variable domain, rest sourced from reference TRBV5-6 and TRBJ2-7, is DAGVTQSPTHLIKTRGQQVTLRCSPKSGHDTVSWYQQALGQGPQFIFQYYEEEERQRGNFPDRFSGHQFPNYSSELNVNALLLGDSALYLCASSLFTGSPEQYFGPGTRLTVT.